Below, 10 T cell receptor beta chains from the same sample are listed, as sequenced in a study of blood T cells in healthy people across ages. Through a sample-barcoded 5' primer and a J-beta primer mix, a second PCR was run for roughly 7 to 12 cycles. One entry per CDR3 protein results from TCRdb running MiXCR on the 5' RACE reads. This sample has about 1.8 million distinct CDR3 sequences, with about 50% found just once. Sequencing was done on a sample of blood. The receptors here all came from a woman in her forties in good health.

The chain has TRBV10-3 and TRBJ1-5; no definite D call. Trimming removed 2 bases from V and 2 bases from J, with 7 bases in between. Germline lookup yields CDR1 ENHRY and CDR2 SYGVKD. The CDR3 spans 14 residues. DNA of the CDR3: TGTGCCATCAGTGAGATCCCGGGCAATCAGCCCCAGCATTTT. Residues: CAISEIPGNQPQHF.

This clonotype came up once. The chain has TRBV28 and TRBJ1-1; tentatively, D is TRBD1 (6 bases). Germline V gene sequence: CDR1 MDHEN, CDR2 SYDVKM. The CDR3 covers 12 residues. The V gene lost 6 bases and the J gene lost 9 bases, with 14 bases spanning the gap. CDR3 amino acids: CASRSGAAKAFF. CDR3 sequence (DNA): TGTGCCAGCAGATCGGGGGCGGCTAAAGCTTTCTTT.

V and J are TRBV12-3 or TRBV12-4 and TRBJ1-2; 8 positions match TRBD1. This CDR3 comprises 15 residues. V lost 6 bases to trimming and J lost 5 bases; unmatched junction nucleotides: 11. This CDR3 reads CASSPRQGFEYGYTF. The CDR3 nucleotides read TGTGCCAGCAGCCCACGACAGGGGTTTGAGTATGGCTACACCTTC.

In this sample, this clonotype turned up a few times. This sequence joins TRBV20-1 and TRBJ2-4; 8 bases fit TRBD1. The ends lost 6 bases at V and 13 bases at J; junction bases unmatched: 17. The CDR3 is made up of 14 amino acids. Germline CDR1 is DFQATT and CDR2 is SNEGSKA (reference sequence). This chain's CDR3 is CSARRTGRLEEQYF. CDR3 in DNA: TGCAGTGCCAGACGGACAGGGCGTTTGGAAGAGCAGTACTTC.

This clonotype occurred a few times. V and J are TRBV10-3 and TRBJ2-4; 10 bases are shared with TRBD1. The J call could be wrong; TRBJ2-7 is a better fit for the DNA end. Per the germline V gene, CDR1 is ENHRY and CDR2 is SYGVKD. The length of the CDR3 is 14 residues. The CDR3 region has the DNA TGTGCCATCAGAGGGGACAGGGGATCCTACGAGCAGTACTTC. Amino acid sequence: CAIRGDRGSYEQYF.

This clonotype was found a few times. The rearrangement uses TRBV20-1 and TRBJ2-3; D not resolved. The CDR3 totals 12 residues. The V end lost 4 bases, the J end lost 6 bases, and 11 bases lay between the germline ends. Looked up from germline, CDR1 is DFQATT and CDR2 is SNEGSKA (reference sequence). The CDR3 DNA follows: TGCAGTGCTACCCAGACATCTGATACGCAGTATTTT. Protein product: CSATQTSDTQYF.

The rearrangement uses TRBV2 and TRBJ2-3, with 7 bases matching TRBD1. The CDR3 spans 14 residues. The V segment lost 4 bases and the J segment 4 bases; nucleotides outside the gene matches: 5. From germline, CDR1 is SNHLY and CDR2 FYNNEI. This CDR3 is CASSVTGSADTQYF. In nucleotides, the CDR3 is TGTGCCAGCAGTGTGACAGGGAGTGCAGATACGCAGTATTTT.

The chain carries TRBV7-2 and TRBJ1-6, with D unclear. This CDR3 is 13 amino acids long. Trimming shortened V by 1 base and J by 18 bases, and 16 bases separated the two germline ends. Germline CDR1 is SGHTA and CDR2 is FQGNSA. The CDR3 is CASSLVGGQGGHF. CDR3 nucleotides: TGTGCCAGCAGCTTAGTCGGAGGTCAAGGCGGCCACTTT.

The J gene is TRBJ2-1, the V gene TRBV5-1; 13 bases are a match to TRBD2. From germline, CDR1 is SGHRS and CDR2 YFSETQ. After removal of 3 bases from V and 9 bases from J, the junction contained 3 bases not matched to a gene. The CDR3 length is 14 residues. The CDR3 here is CASSWTSGGAEQFF. CDR3 DNA: TGCGCCAGCAGCTGGACTAGCGGGGGTGCTGAGCAGTTCTTC.

The rearrangement links TRBV11-1 to TRBJ2-5; 8 nucleotides align to TRBD1. The germline V gene encodes CDR1 SGHAT and CDR2 FQDESV (reference sequence). The CDR3 is made up of 16 amino acids. Trimming cost V 4 bases and J 2 bases; bases outside gene matches: 9. As DNA, the CDR3 is TGTGCCAGCAGCTCCAGGGGGCGCGAGGGACAAGAGACCCAGTACTTC. Translation gives CASSSRGREGQETQYF.